A selection of T cell receptor beta chains follows, all from one sample in a study of neurological immune-mediated disorders. MiXCR, run by TCRdb on the 5' RACE reads, gives a single entry per CDR3 protein. Here the sample spans about 74,000 distinct CDR3 sequences, less than 5.5% being singletons. Sequencing used PBMCs. The receptor source for this set is a man aged 18 to 35 with multiple sclerosis. CDR3s include the opening cysteine and the closing phenylalanine or tryptophan. The D gene is left open where the match is weak. Size is stated for part of the rows, as once, few or many counts, or as a class when the clone is expanded.

cdr3_length clone_size j_call d_call v_call cdr3_nt cdr3_aa
14 many TRBJ2-7 TRBD2 TRBV6-5 TGTGCCAGCAGCCTTAGCGGGACGACCTACGAGCAGTACTTC CASSLSGTTYEQYF
16 many TRBJ2-7 TRBD2 TRBV28 TGTGCCAGCAGTCGACTGGGACTAGCCTTGGGTTACGAGCAGTACTTC CASSRLGLALGYEQYF
13 NA TRBJ2-3 NA TRBV20-1 TGCAGTGCTGTTCATGGCAGCACAGATACGCAGTATTTT CSAVHGSTDTQYF
14 many TRBJ2-3 NA TRBV20-1 TGCAGTGCTAGACCTGGGAGCGTGACAGATACGCAGTATTTT CSARPGSVTDTQYF
14 NA TRBJ1-2 NA TRBV6-1 TGTGCCAGCAGTGAAGGACTGGCTAACTATGGCTACACCTTC CASSEGLANYGYTF
13 many TRBJ2-2 TRBD1 TRBV5-1 TGCGCCAGCAGCTTCGACAGGGTAGGGGAGCTGTTTTTT CASSFDRVGELFF
16 few TRBJ1-2 NA TRBV12-3/TRBV12-4 TGTGCCAGCACCACGTGGGGGGGAAGGGGTACCGGCGGCTACACCTTC CASTTWGGRGTGGYTF
13 many TRBJ2-1 NA TRBV20-1 TGCAGTGCTAGCGGGAGTACCTACAATGAGCAGTTCTTC CSASGSTYNEQFF
17 many TRBJ1-4 NA TRBV9 TGTGCCAGCAGCGGAGGGGGGCCCACAACAACTAATGAAAAACTGTTTTTT CASSGGGPTTTNEKLFF
14 many TRBJ1-1 NA TRBV29-1 TGCAGCGTTCCGGGTTCCGGAAGGGACACTGAAGCTTTCTTT CSVPGSGRDTEAFF
16 many TRBJ2-1 TRBD1 TRBV7-3 TGTGCCAGCAGCTTGACTCCCAGGGACAGGGGGAATGAGCAGTTCTTC CASSLTPRDRGNEQFF
15 many TRBJ2-7 TRBD1 TRBV7-2 TGTGCCAGCAGCGCCCAACAGGGGGGTGGGTACGAGCAGTACTTC CASSAQQGGGYEQYF
13 many TRBJ2-7 TRBD1 TRBV20-1 TGCAGTGCTAGGTCGGGACAGTCCTACGAGCAGTACTTC CSARSGQSYEQYF
15 many TRBJ2-2 NA TRBV7-3 TGTGCCAGCAGCATAGACAGGCCGAACACCGGGGAGCTGTTTTTT CASSIDRPNTGELFF
16 many TRBJ2-1 TRBD2 TRBV7-3 TGTGCCAGCAGCGAAAGCGGGGGGGCCGGCTACAATGAGCAGTTCTTC CASSESGGAGYNEQFF
14 many TRBJ2-2 NA TRBV7-3 TGTGCCAGCAGCTTGAAGGGGGATGCCGGGGAGCTGTTTTTT CASSLKGDAGELFF
14 few TRBJ1-5 TRBD1 TRBV20-1 TGCAGTGCCAAATATGGACAGGGAGGCCAGCCCCAGAATTTT CSAKYGQGGQPQNF
14 NA TRBJ1-5 TRBD1 TRBV6-2/TRBV6-3 TGTGCCAGCAGATCGACAGGGGCGACTCAGCCCCAGCATTTT CASRSTGATQPQHF
14 NA TRBJ2-7 NA TRBV11-1 TGTGCCAGCAGCCCGGACACCTTAGCTTTAGGACAGTACTTC CASSPDTLALGQYF
17 many TRBJ1-4 TRBD1 TRBV12-3/TRBV12-4 TGTGCCAGCAGACCCTACGGGGACAGGGGGGCTAATGAAAAACTGTTTTTT CASRPYGDRGANEKLFF
14 many TRBJ1-1 NA TRBV20-1 TGCAGTGCTAGAGCGGGACACCCGAACACTGAAGCTTTCTTT CSARAGHPNTEAFF
19 few TRBJ2-3 TRBD2 TRBV5-5 TGTGCCAGCAGCTATGGAGTCGGGGGGGACCCTCCTAGCACAGATACGCAGTATTTT CASSYGVGGDPPSTDTQYF
19 many TRBJ2-2 TRBD2 TRBV7-8 TGTGCCAGCAGCCGGAACGAGCTAGCGGGAGAAGGATCGGGCGGGGAGCTGTTTTTT CASSRNELAGEGSGGELFF
22 NA TRBJ2-1 TRBD2 TRBV7-3 TGTGCCAGCAGCTTAACACGAGGTTCGGTCGGGAGGGGACCCTCCTCCTACAATGAGCAGTTCTTC CASSLTRGSVGRGPSSYNEQFF
15 many TRBJ1-5 TRBD1 TRBV9 TGTGCCAGCAGCGTGGGGACAGTGCCGAATCAGCCCCAGAATTTT CASSVGTVPNQPQNF